Listed below are T cell receptor beta chains from one sample, sequenced in a study of cytomegalovirus exposure and HLA in healthy donors. Assay used: immunoSEQ multiplex PCR; TCRdb lists only in-frame clones, some missing. Seen here are over 60,000 clones, roughly 80% observed once, and the top ten hold about 8%. The sequencing sample was made of PBMCs. The receptors come from a woman aged 25-40 years in good health and CMV-seropositive. Both conserved end residues are part of each CDR3. Fields, in order: V gene, J gene, clone size, D gene, CDR3 protein, CDR3 DNA. D genes are given only for firm matches. Size values are once, few and many counts, or a class for expanded clones, and some rows have none.

TRBV7-7	TRBJ2-5	.	TRBD2	CASSLAAGVQETQYF	TGTGCTAGCAGCTTGGCAGCGGGGGTGCAAGAGACCCAGTACTTC
TRBV4-1	TRBJ2-7	.	TRBD2	CASSQGRTSGSTYEQYF	TGCGCCAGCAGCCAAGGCAGGACTAGCGGGAGTACCTACGAGCAGTACTTC
TRBV6-5	TRBJ2-2	once	.	CASSYSRSLYGELFF	TGTGCCAGCAGTTACTCGCGGAGCTTATACGGGGAGCTGTTTTTT
TRBV10-2	TRBJ2-1	.	.	CASSESVGGLWQFF	TGCGCCAGCAGTGAGTCCGTTGGGGGACTGTGGCAGTTCTTC
TRBV5-5	TRBJ2-6	few	.	CASSPAGANVLTF	TGTGCCAGCAGTCCAGCTGGGGCCAACGTCCTGACTTTC
TRBV27	TRBJ2-3	.	.	CASSLTPPQTRGTDTQYF	TGTGCCAGCAGTTTAACTCCTCCGCAAACCCGGGGCACAGATACGCAGTATTTT
TRBV2	TRBJ1-3	.	TRBD1	CASRRDRGFPEAGNTIYF	TGTGCCAGCCGACGTGACAGGGGCTTCCCAGAAGCTGGAAACACCATATATTTT
TRBV11-2	TRBJ1-2	.	.	CASSLVGAAGYTF	TGTGCCAGCAGCTTAGTTGGGGCGGCTGGCTACACCTTC
TRBV5-1	TRBJ2-7	few	TRBD2	CASSLAAGGLYEQYF	TGCGCCAGCAGCTTGGCAGCGGGAGGCCTCTACGAGCAGTACTTC
TRBV7-8	TRBJ2-6	.	TRBD2	CASSLVTSGRTGSGANVLTF	TGTGCCAGCAGCTTAGTGACTAGCGGGAGAACCGGCTCTGGGGCCAACGTCCTGACTTTC
TRBV2	TRBJ1-5	.	.	CASSDQSISNQPQHF	TGTGCCAGCAGTGACCAGTCAATTAGCAATCAGCCCCAGCATTTT
TRBV6-6	TRBJ2-7	.	.	CASSLTGRSYEQYF	TGTGCCAGCAGTTTAACAGGGCGGTCCTACGAGCAGTACTTC
TRBV27	TRBJ2-3	few	TRBD2	CASSSLPGLATLSTDTQYF	TGTGCCAGCAGTTCCCTGCCTGGACTAGCCACTCTAAGCACAGATACGCAGTATTTT
TRBV7-2	TRBJ2-7	.	.	CASTTRGSSYEQYF	TGTGCCAGCACCACCCGAGGGAGCTCCTACGAGCAGTACTTC